This T cell receptor beta chain was recorded in a study of identical twins. This clonotype was counted many times. The antigen is unknown. General study findings and limits: Twins shared out-of-frame alpha sequences with excess low generation probability. In beta out-of-frame sequences, the excess sharing between twins was weaker.

A single record per CDR3 protein comes from TCRdb applying MiXCR to the 5' RACE reads. The table shows hundreds of thousands of distinct CDR3 sequences, with around 6.1% occurring only once. This CDR3 contains 13 residues. After removal of 7 bases from V and 4 bases from J, the junction contained 7 bases not matched to a gene. Germline values: CDR1 ENHRY, CDR2 SYGVKD. Source material: naive T cells sorted from blood. The receptor's source is a man between 18 and 35 years old in good health. The chain combines TRBV10-3 with TRBJ2-7, with 7 positions matching TRBD1. The CDR3: CAITHGTDYEQYF. The CDR3 nucleotides are TGTGCCATCACCCACGGGACAGATTACGAGCAGTACTTC.